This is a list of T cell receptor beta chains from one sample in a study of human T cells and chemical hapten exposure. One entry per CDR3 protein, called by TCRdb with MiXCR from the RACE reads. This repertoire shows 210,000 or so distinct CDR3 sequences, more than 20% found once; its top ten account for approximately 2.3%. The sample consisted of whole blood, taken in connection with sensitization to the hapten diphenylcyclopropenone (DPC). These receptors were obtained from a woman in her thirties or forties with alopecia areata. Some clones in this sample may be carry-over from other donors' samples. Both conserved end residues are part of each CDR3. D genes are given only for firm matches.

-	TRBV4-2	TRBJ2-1	CASSQDQGGWNEQFF	TGTGCCAGCAGCCAAGATCAGGGTGGTTGGAATGAGCAGTTCTTC
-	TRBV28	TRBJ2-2	CASSLDTDSGGPGELFF	TGTGCCAGCAGTTTAGACACTGATTCCGGGGGGCCCGGGGAGCTGTTTTTT
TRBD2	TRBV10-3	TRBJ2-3	CAIRGLASTTDTQYF	TGTGCCATCAGGGGACTAGCGAGCACCACAGATACGCAGTATTTT
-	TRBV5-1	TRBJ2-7	CASQGTNSYEQYF	TGCGCCAGCCAAGGTACTAATTCCTACGAGCAGTACTTC
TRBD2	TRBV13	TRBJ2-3	CASSLDGLAVSDTQYF	TGTGCCAGCAGCTTAGACGGACTAGCGGTGTCAGATACGCAGTATTTT
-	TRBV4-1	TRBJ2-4	CASSQSPRGINIQYF	TGCGCCAGCAGCCAATCCCCTCGCGGTATAAACATTCAGTACTTC
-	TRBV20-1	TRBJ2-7	CSARRTVAYEQYF	TGCAGTGCTAGGCGGACAGTGGCCTACGAGCAGTACTTC
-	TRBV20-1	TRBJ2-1	CSVGGPEEQFF	TGCAGTGTAGGGGGGCCCGAAGAGCAGTTCTTC
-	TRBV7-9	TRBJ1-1	CASSLPPSNTEAFF	TGTGCCAGCAGCTTACCGCCCTCAAACACTGAAGCTTTCTTT
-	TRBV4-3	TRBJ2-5	CASSQDKGGYQETQYF	TGCGCCAGCAGCCAAGATAAGGGGGGCTACCAAGAGACCCAGTACTTC
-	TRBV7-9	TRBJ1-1	CASSLTAEAFF	TGTGCCAGCAGCTTAACCGCGGAAGCTTTCTTT
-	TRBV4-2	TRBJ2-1	CASSREVRDEQFF	TGTGCCAGCAGCCGAGAGGTCCGGGATGAGCAGTTCTTC
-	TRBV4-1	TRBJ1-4	CASSRLGAEEKLFF	TGCGCCAGCAGCCGGTTGGGGGCTGAAGAAAAACTGTTTTTT